This note documents a single T cell receptor beta chain sequence. The CDR3 consists of 16 residues. V lost 4 bases and J lost 4; bases outside the gene matches: 8. CDR1 is LGHNA and CDR2 is YNFKEQ in the germline V gene. Repertoires were generated with immunoSEQ multiplex PCR, while TCRdb's copy carries only in-frame clones and drops some. The data contain some 210,000 clones, about 90% of them singletons. The sample belongs to a study of control samples from healthy donors and cancer patients. The TCR comes from a man aged 25 to 40 in good health. The J gene is TRBJ2-2, the V gene TRBV4-2; 8 bases agree with TRBD2. The specimen was blood. As DNA, the CDR3 is TGTGCCAGCAGCCCCACCTCGAGCGGGGGCACCGGGGAGCTGTTTTTT. Amino acid sequence: CASSPTSSGGTGELFF.